Below, 18 T cell receptor beta chains from the same sample are listed, as sequenced in a study of blood T cell repertoires in COVID-19. Profiled with immunoSEQ multiplex PCR; TCRdb holds only in-frame clones, not every one. The data hold 350,000 to 550,000 clones, with nearly 90% observed a single time. Specimen: PBMCs or T cells enriched from blood (not recorded which). All receptors derive from a woman aged 18-29 years with acute COVID-19.

J is TRBJ1-4 and V is TRBV28; D is perhaps TRBD1 (5 bases). CDR1 and CDR2 (germline): MDHEN, SYDVKM. Trimming left V 6 bases short and J 6 bases short, with 8 bases between. CDR3 length: 12 amino acids. The CDR3 region is CASSQGYEKLFF. The CDR3 DNA reads TGTGCCAGCAGCCAGGGATATGAAAAACTGTTTTTT.

This clone was seen just once. CDR3: CASSGGPGMYGYTF. CDR3 nucleotide sequence: TGCGCCAGCAGTGGAGGTCCGGGGATGTATGGCTACACCTTC. The V call is TRBV10-1, the J call TRBJ1-2; no reliable D call. In germline, CDR1 is WNHNN, CDR2 SYGVQD (reference sequence). V was trimmed by 4 bases and J by 5 bases, leaving 14 bases between them. This CDR3 is built from 14 residues.

The genes are TRBV2 and TRBJ1-5; D possibly corresponds to TRBD1 (5 bases). The CDR3 is 16 residues long. The germline V gene has CDR1 SNHLY and CDR2 FYNNEI. V gave up 7 bases and J gave up 0 bases, with 16 bases separating them. This CDR3 is CASTSDKPFSNQPQHF. CDR3 DNA sequence: TGTGCCAGCACCTCGGACAAGCCTTTTAGCAATCAGCCCCAGCATTTT.

The chain combines TRBV6-6 with TRBJ1-2, with TRBD1 identical over 11 bases. This CDR3 is 18 amino acids long. Trimming at V came to 5 bases and at J to 3 bases, leaving 14 bases not matched to a gene. Germline V gene lookup returns CDR1 MNHNY and CDR2 SVGAGI (reference sequence). CDR3 amino acids: CASSPPRTGGSRDYGYTF. In nucleotides, the CDR3 is TGTGCCAGCAGTCCACCAAGGACAGGGGGCTCTAGAGACTATGGCTACACCTTC.

This clone was counted only a few times. The genes are TRBV5-1 and TRBJ1-1; 9 bases are shared with TRBD1. Germline assignment: CDR1 SGHRS and CDR2 YFSETQ. The V gene end was trimmed by 0 bases and the J gene end by 1 base; junction bases not matched to a gene: 4. The CDR3 sequence is 16 residues long. The CDR3 protein is CASSLAQGAGNTEAFF. In nucleotides, the CDR3 is TGCGCCAGCAGCTTGGCACAGGGGGCTGGGAACACTGAAGCTTTCTTT.

This chain links TRBV10-3 with TRBJ1-2; tentative D call: TRBD1 (6 bases). The germline V gene has CDR1 ENHRY and CDR2 SYGVKD. The CDR3 is 15 residues long. V was shortened by 3 bases and J by 4 bases, with 15 bases between the two germline ends. This CDR3 reads CAISDLAGVPYGYTF. The CDR3 DNA sequence: TGTGCCATCAGTGATCTGGCAGGGGTTCCCTATGGCTACACCTTC.

The chain uses TRBV11-2 and TRBJ2-1, with 11 bases fitting TRBD2. The CDR3 is made up of 15 amino acids. V shed 5 bases and J 9 bases; nucleotides not matched to a gene: 9. Germline V CDR1 and CDR2: SGHAT, FQNNGV. The CDR3 DNA reads as TGTGCCAGCAGCATCCAACTAGCGGGAGACCCTGAGCAGTTCTTC. Translation gives CASSIQLAGDPEQFF. Combining the CDR3 with reference TRBV11-2 and TRBJ2-1 gives the whole variable domain EAGVAQSPRYKIIEKRQSVAFWCNPISGHATLYWYQQILGQGPKLLIQFQNNGVVDDSQLPKDRFSAERLKGVDSTLKIQPAKLEDSAVYLCASSIQLAGDPEQFFGPGTRLTVL.

As regards this clone: Other DNA sequences of this sample code for an identical CDR3. J is TRBJ2-7 and V is TRBV25-1; 8 nucleotides line up with TRBD1. Trimming at V came to 6 bases and at J to 2 bases, leaving 3 bases not matched to a gene. The germline V gene has CDR1 MGHDK and CDR2 SYGVNS. The CDR3 is made up of 13 amino acids. This chain's CDR3 is CASRTGGTYEQYF. The CDR3 nucleotides are TGTGCCAGCAGAACAGGGGGGACCTACGAGCAGTACTTC.

CDR3 amino acids: CASSESGQGFEKLFF. In DNA, the CDR3 is TGTGCCAGTAGTGAATCGGGACAGGGTTTTGAAAAACTGTTTTTT. The chain links TRBV19 to TRBJ1-4; 9 bases align to TRBD1. Trimming took 5 bases from V and 7 from J; bases not matched to a gene: 8. The CDR3 loop spans 15 amino acids. CDR1 and CDR2 from the germline V gene are LNHDA and SQIVND (reference sequence). Full variable domain (rest looked up from reference TRBV19 and TRBJ1-4): DGGITQSPKYLFRKEGQNVTLSCEQNLNHDAMYWYRQDPGQGLRLIYYSQIVNDFQKGDIAEGYSVSREKKESFPLTVTSAQKNPTAFYLCASSESGQGFEKLFFGSGTQLSVL.

This chain uses TRBV6-1 with TRBJ2-3, with 7 positions matching TRBD1. The CDR3 spans 16 residues. Germline CDR1 reads MNHNS; CDR2 reads SASEGT. V gave up 2 bases and J gave up 2 bases; unmatched junction bases: 7. In nucleotides, the CDR3 is TGTGCCAGCAGTGAAATGAGGGGACAGTTCACAGATACGCAGTATTTT. Translating it yields CASSEMRGQFTDTQYF.

This rearrangement joins TRBV2 to TRBJ1-3, with 8 bases aligning to TRBD1. Germline CDR1 and CDR2: SNHLY and FYNNEI. The CDR3 extends over 17 amino acids. V gave up 5 bases and J gave up 3 bases; unmatched junction bases: 12. The CDR3 DNA sequence: TGTGCCAGCAGTTTACCGGGACAGGTTCTACTTGGAAACACCATATATTTT. It specifies CASSLPGQVLLGNTIYF.

The chain has TRBV2 and TRBJ2-7; no definite D call. Trimming shortened V by 3 bases and J by 0 bases, and 9 bases separated the two germline ends. The CDR3 is 14 amino acids. Germline V CDR1 and CDR2: SNHLY, FYNNEI. CDR3 nucleotides: TGTGCCAGCAGTGAGTTTAGGAGCTCCTACGAGCAGTACTTC. As protein: CASSEFRSSYEQYF.

The chain couples TRBV7-2 to TRBJ2-3, with 13 bases matching TRBD2. The germline gives CDR1 SGHTA, CDR2 FQGNSA. The length of the CDR3 is 16 residues. V dropped 5 bases and J dropped 4; count of bases not matched to a gene: 6. CDR3 protein: CASSLTSGRVADTQYF. CDR3 DNA sequence: TGTGCCAGCAGCCTTACTAGCGGGAGGGTGGCAGATACGCAGTATTTT.

This chain connects TRBV10-3 to TRBJ1-1; D perhaps matches TRBD1 (5 bases). The CDR3 contains 14 residues. With 10 bases removed from V and 7 bases from J, the gap between germline ends came to 22 bases. Germline V gene data show CDR1 as ENHRY and CDR2 as SYGVKD. The CDR3 DNA is TGTGCCACCAGAGCGGGGGGTCTGGGGGGTGAAGCTTTCTTT. It specifies CATRAGGLGGEAFF.

The rearrangement links TRBV7-2 to TRBJ2-2; unclear D gene. V was trimmed by 5 bases and J by 5 bases, leaving 9 bases between them. This CDR3 has 13 residues. The germline V gene has CDR1 SGHTA and CDR2 FQGNSA. The DNA of the CDR3 is TGTGCCAGCAGCCTGACTTCAACCGGGGAGCTGTTTTTT. Protein: CASSLTSTGELFF.

The gene calls are TRBV2 and TRBJ1-4; TRBD1 might be the D (5 bases). Deletions cut 6 bases from V and 8 bases from J, with 16 bases between. The CDR3 is 14 residues long. Germline CDR1 reads SNHLY; CDR2 reads FYNNEI. Written as DNA, the CDR3 is TGTGCCAGCAGGATGGACACAGGAGGGGAAAAACTGTTTTTT. Translated: CASRMDTGGEKLFF.

This clone was picked up one time. This rearrangement joins TRBV7-2 to TRBJ1-5; 8 positions agree with TRBD1. This CDR3 contains 14 residues. Germline trimming cut 6 bases from V and 6 bases from J; bases unmatched to any gene: 7. CDR1 is SGHTA, CDR2 FQGNSA, per germline. CDR3 sequence: CASSLGQGSQPQHF. CDR3 nucleotides: TGTGCCAGCAGTCTTGGACAGGGAAGTCAGCCCCAGCATTTT. Using reference TRBV7-2 and TRBJ1-5 for the parts outside the CDR3, the full variable domain is GAGVSQSPSNKVTEKGKDVELRCDPISGHTALYWYRQSLGQGLEFLIYFQGNSAPDKSGLPSDRFSAERTGGSVSTLTIQRTQQEDSAVYLCASSLGQGSQPQHFGDGTRLSIL.

The chain has TRBV7-9 and TRBJ2-7; tentatively, D is TRBD1 (6 bases). CDR1 and CDR2 (germline): SEHNR, FQNEAQ (reference sequence). The CDR3 covers 15 residues. Trimming removed 5 bases from V and 4 bases from J, with 18 bases in between. This chain's CDR3 is CASSPRGGDGYEQYF. The CDR3 bases are TGTGCCAGCAGCCCCAGGGGTGGGGATGGATACGAGCAGTACTTC.